Listed below are T cell receptor beta chains from one sample, sequenced in a study of blood T cells in healthy people across ages. TCRdb fed the 5' RACE reads into MiXCR, producing one record per CDR3 protein. The sample consists of 780,000 or so distinct CDR3 sequences, about 55% of them appearing once. Sequencing was performed on blood. These TCRs come from a man aged 80 or over in good health. Each CDR3 is given with its conserved first and last residue. Each record gives: V gene, clone size, D gene, J gene, CDR3 protein, CDR3 DNA. D genes are given only for firm matches. Size tells how often a clone was seen (once, few, many) or the class of an expanded clone, and some rows leave it out.

V gene: TRBV20-1; clone size: few; D gene: NA; J gene: TRBJ1-1; CDR3 protein: CSARAYGITEAFF; CDR3 DNA: TGCAGTGCTAGAGCGTACGGGATCACTGAAGCTTTCTTT
V gene: TRBV3-1; clone size: few; D gene: NA; J gene: TRBJ2-7; CDR3 protein: CASSQDLNLDEQYF; CDR3 DNA: TGTGCCAGCAGCCAAGATTTAAACCTCGACGAGCAGTACTTC
V gene: TRBV6-6; clone size: few; D gene: TRBD2; J gene: TRBJ2-5; CDR3 protein: CASTILAGETQYF; CDR3 DNA: TGTGCCAGCACTATACTAGCGGGGGAGACCCAGTACTTC
V gene: TRBV10-3; clone size: NA; D gene: NA; J gene: TRBJ2-3; CDR3 protein: CAISDRVADTQYF; CDR3 DNA: TGTGCCATCAGTGACAGGGTCGCAGATACGCAGTATTTT
V gene: TRBV13; clone size: NA; D gene: TRBD1; J gene: TRBJ2-5; CDR3 protein: CASSLARQGFQETQYF; CDR3 DNA: TGTGCCAGCAGCTTAGCACGACAGGGCTTCCAAGAGACCCAGTACTTC
V gene: TRBV3-1; clone size: NA; D gene: TRBD2; J gene: TRBJ2-3; CDR3 protein: CASSRRTGEGPRYAYF; CDR3 DNA: TGTGCCAGCAGCCGGAGAACGGGGGAGGGTCCCAGATACGCGTATTTT
V gene: TRBV6-6; clone size: few; D gene: NA; J gene: TRBJ2-3; CDR3 protein: CATSLASDTQYF; CDR3 DNA: TGTGCCACCTCCTTAGCCTCCGATACGCAGTATTTT
V gene: TRBV4-3; clone size: NA; D gene: NA; J gene: TRBJ2-7; CDR3 protein: CASSQLRGVGYEQYF; CDR3 DNA: TGCGCCAGCAGCCAACTAAGGGGAGTTGGGTACGAGCAGTACTTC
V gene: TRBV28; clone size: NA; D gene: TRBD2; J gene: TRBJ2-3; CDR3 protein: CASSSSGSNSDTQYF; CDR3 DNA: TGTGCCAGCAGTTCTAGCGGGAGCAACTCAGATACGCAGTATTTT
V gene: TRBV2; clone size: NA; D gene: NA; J gene: TRBJ1-1; CDR3 protein: CASSEVRGANTEAFF; CDR3 DNA: TGTGCCAGCAGTGAAGTCAGAGGGGCGAACACTGAAGCTTTCTTT
V gene: TRBV12-3/TRBV12-4; clone size: NA; D gene: NA; J gene: TRBJ1-2; CDR3 protein: CASSFTPVYGYTF; CDR3 DNA: TGTGCCAGCAGCTTTACACCAGTCTATGGCTACACCTTC
V gene: TRBV9; clone size: NA; D gene: NA; J gene: TRBJ2-5; CDR3 protein: CASSVGVRRETQYF; CDR3 DNA: TGTGCCAGCAGCGTAGGAGTCCGCCGAGAGACCCAGTACTTC
V gene: TRBV3-1; clone size: NA; D gene: NA; J gene: TRBJ2-7; CDR3 protein: CASSQAGDSYEQYF; CDR3 DNA: TGTGCCAGCAGCCAAGCAGGGGATTCCTACGAGCAGTACTTC
V gene: TRBV14; clone size: many; D gene: NA; J gene: TRBJ2-1; CDR3 protein: CASSATGGGPIEQFF; CDR3 DNA: TGTGCCAGCAGTGCTACGGGGGGCGGACCAATTGAGCAGTTCTTC
V gene: TRBV10-3; clone size: NA; D gene: NA; J gene: TRBJ2-6; CDR3 protein: CAIAKIRDAEVYSGANVLTF; CDR3 DNA: TGTGCCATCGCGAAGATACGGGATGCCGAGGTGTACTCTGGGGCCAACGTCCTGACTTTC
V gene: TRBV21-1; clone size: once; D gene: NA; J gene: TRBJ1-6; CDR3 protein: CASSKILWDRGSYNSPLHF; CDR3 DNA: TGTGCCAGCAGCAAAATTCTGTGGGACAGAGGCTCCTATAATTCACCCCTCCACTTT
V gene: TRBV6-9; clone size: once; D gene: NA; J gene: TRBJ1-2; CDR3 protein: CASSYSKNGPTGVYYGYTF; CDR3 DNA: TGTGCCAGCAGTTATTCTAAAAACGGACCCACGGGAGTTTACTATGGCTACACCTTC
V gene: TRBV3-1; clone size: NA; D gene: TRBD1; J gene: TRBJ1-2; CDR3 protein: CASSRNRGLSGYTF; CDR3 DNA: TGTGCCAGCAGTCGGAACAGGGGGTTGAGTGGCTACACCTTC
V gene: TRBV20-1; clone size: NA; D gene: TRBD2; J gene: TRBJ2-6; CDR3 protein: CSASDGRGANVLTF; CDR3 DNA: TGCAGTGCTAGCGACGGGAGGGGGGCCAACGTCCTGACTTTC
V gene: TRBV7-9; clone size: NA; D gene: TRBD1; J gene: TRBJ2-7; CDR3 protein: CASSLAGKDRGFWGMQYF; CDR3 DNA: TGTGCCAGCAGCTTAGCGGGGAAGGACAGGGGCTTTTGGGGCATGCAGTACTTC
V gene: TRBV29-1; clone size: NA; D gene: TRBD2; J gene: TRBJ2-5; CDR3 protein: CSVCSGSGYYNEQYF; CDR3 DNA: TGCAGCGTCTGTAGCGGGAGTGGGTATTACAATGAGCAGTACTTC
V gene: TRBV29-1; clone size: NA; D gene: TRBD1; J gene: TRBJ2-7; CDR3 protein: CSVPHRGSEQYF; CDR3 DNA: TGCAGCGTTCCACACAGGGGCAGCGAGCAGTACTTC
V gene: TRBV27; clone size: NA; D gene: TRBD1; J gene: TRBJ1-1; CDR3 protein: CASSSGQGPDEAFF; CDR3 DNA: TGTGCCAGCAGTTCCGGACAGGGCCCAGATGAAGCTTTCTTT
V gene: TRBV20-1; clone size: NA; D gene: TRBD1; J gene: TRBJ2-5; CDR3 protein: CSAFPPGQGLSRRETQYF; CDR3 DNA: TGCAGTGCCTTCCCCCCGGGACAGGGGCTCTCGAGGAGAGAGACCCAGTACTTC
V gene: TRBV12-3/TRBV12-4; clone size: few; D gene: TRBD2; J gene: TRBJ2-7; CDR3 protein: CASSPGLAGPRAYEQYF; CDR3 DNA: TGTGCCAGCAGTCCCGGATTAGCGGGACCCAGAGCCTACGAGCAGTACTTC
V gene: TRBV5-1; clone size: NA; D gene: TRBD1; J gene: TRBJ2-1; CDR3 protein: CASSALQGVDLYNEQFF; CDR3 DNA: TGCGCCAGCAGCGCACTACAGGGGGTGGACCTCTACAATGAGCAGTTCTTC
V gene: TRBV5-1; clone size: many; D gene: TRBD1; J gene: TRBJ1-5; CDR3 protein: CASSLEGAGNQPQHF; CDR3 DNA: TGTGCCAGCAGTTTGGAGGGGGCAGGCAATCAGCCCCAGCATTTT
V gene: TRBV20-1; clone size: NA; D gene: TRBD2; J gene: TRBJ2-1; CDR3 protein: CSARDVAGALRNEQFF; CDR3 DNA: TGCAGTGCTAGAGATGTAGCGGGAGCTTTAAGAAATGAGCAGTTCTTC
V gene: TRBV20-1; clone size: few; D gene: NA; J gene: TRBJ2-7; CDR3 protein: CSAVAGRSPYEQYF; CDR3 DNA: TGCAGTGCTGTCGCAGGGCGCAGCCCCTACGAGCAGTACTTC
V gene: TRBV6-1; clone size: NA; D gene: TRBD1; J gene: TRBJ1-2; CDR3 protein: CASSRSHDRGSNYGYTF; CDR3 DNA: TGTGCCAGCAGCCGCTCCCATGACAGGGGTTCTAACTATGGCTACACCTTC
V gene: TRBV20-1; clone size: many; D gene: NA; J gene: TRBJ2-4; CDR3 protein: CSAGKMDSSLAKNIQYF; CDR3 DNA: TGCAGTGCTGGGAAAATGGACAGTAGCCTAGCCAAAAACATTCAGTACTTC
V gene: TRBV21-1; clone size: NA; D gene: NA; J gene: TRBJ1-1; CDR3 protein: CASSSTSPRGNTEAFF; CDR3 DNA: TGTGCCAGCAGCTCCACATCTCCCAGGGGAAACACTGAAGCTTTCTTT
V gene: TRBV29-1; clone size: NA; D gene: NA; J gene: TRBJ2-7; CDR3 protein: CSVEVSGVPYEQYF; CDR3 DNA: TGCAGCGTTGAAGTATCAGGGGTGCCCTACGAGCAGTACTTC
V gene: TRBV7-9; clone size: once; D gene: NA; J gene: TRBJ2-5; CDR3 protein: CACNQGIPQETQYF; CDR3 DNA: TGTGCCTGCAACCAGGGAATCCCGCAAGAGACCCAGTACTTC
V gene: TRBV5-1; clone size: NA; D gene: TRBD1; J gene: TRBJ1-1; CDR3 protein: CASRLGGGQGRNTEAFF; CDR3 DNA: TGCGCCAGCAGATTGGGGGGGGGACAGGGACGGAACACTGAAGCTTTCTTT
V gene: TRBV3-1; clone size: NA; D gene: TRBD2; J gene: TRBJ2-3; CDR3 protein: CASSLGAGGAQYF; CDR3 DNA: TGTGCCAGCAGCCTGGGAGCGGGAGGTGCGCAGTATTTT
V gene: TRBV2; clone size: NA; D gene: NA; J gene: TRBJ2-5; CDR3 protein: CASSEKDPRYF; CDR3 DNA: TGTGCCAGCAGTGAAAAGGATCCCCGGTACTTC
V gene: TRBV25-1; clone size: many; D gene: NA; J gene: TRBJ2-7; CDR3 protein: CASSTQGYEQYF; CDR3 DNA: TGTGCCAGCAGTACTCAGGGCTACGAGCAGTACTTC
V gene: TRBV12-3/TRBV12-4; clone size: NA; D gene: NA; J gene: TRBJ2-3; CDR3 protein: CASSLQGGDTQYF; CDR3 DNA: TGTGCCAGCAGTTTACAGGGTGGAGATACGCAGTATTTT
V gene: TRBV4-1; clone size: few; D gene: NA; J gene: TRBJ2-1; CDR3 protein: CASRLSGTLNNEQFF; CDR3 DNA: TGCGCCAGCAGGTTATCCGGGACCCTTAACAATGAGCAGTTCTTC
V gene: TRBV6-5; clone size: once; D gene: NA; J gene: TRBJ1-1; CDR3 protein: CASSYSLKGRTEAFF; CDR3 DNA: TGTGCCAGCAGTTATTCCCTGAAGGGGCGCACTGAAGCTTTCTTT
V gene: TRBV6-2/TRBV6-3; clone size: once; D gene: NA; J gene: TRBJ2-3; CDR3 protein: CATSPLENGEDTQYF; CDR3 DNA: TGTGCCACCTCACCTCTTGAGAACGGGGAGGATACGCAGTATTTT
V gene: TRBV20-1; clone size: NA; D gene: NA; J gene: TRBJ2-4; CDR3 protein: CSARRVGAGYNEQYF; CDR3 DNA: TGCAGTGCTAGGAGGGTTGGGGCGGGATACAATGAGCAGTACTTC
V gene: TRBV30; clone size: NA; D gene: NA; J gene: TRBJ2-3; CDR3 protein: CAWSVRAGTQERHRYAYF; CDR3 DNA: TGTGCCTGGAGTGTACGTGCGGGAACCCAAGAGAGGCACAGATACGCGTATTTT
V gene: TRBV7-2; clone size: NA; D gene: NA; J gene: TRBJ2-1; CDR3 protein: CASSFILNEQFF; CDR3 DNA: TGTGCCAGCAGCTTTATTCTGAATGAGCAGTTCTTC